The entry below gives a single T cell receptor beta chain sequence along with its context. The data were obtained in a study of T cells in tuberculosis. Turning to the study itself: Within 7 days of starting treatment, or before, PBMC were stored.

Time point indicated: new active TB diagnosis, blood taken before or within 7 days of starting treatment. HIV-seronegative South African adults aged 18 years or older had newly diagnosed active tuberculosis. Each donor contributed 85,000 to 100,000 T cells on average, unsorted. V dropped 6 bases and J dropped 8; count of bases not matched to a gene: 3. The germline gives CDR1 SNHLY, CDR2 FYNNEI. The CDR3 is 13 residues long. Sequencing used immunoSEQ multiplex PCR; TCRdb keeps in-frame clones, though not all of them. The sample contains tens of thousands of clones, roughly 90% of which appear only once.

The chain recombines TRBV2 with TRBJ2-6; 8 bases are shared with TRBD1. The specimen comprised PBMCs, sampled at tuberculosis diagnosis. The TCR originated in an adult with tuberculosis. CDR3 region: CASRQGETNVLTF. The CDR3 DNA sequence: TGTGCCAGCAGACAGGGGGAAACCAACGTCCTGACTTTC.